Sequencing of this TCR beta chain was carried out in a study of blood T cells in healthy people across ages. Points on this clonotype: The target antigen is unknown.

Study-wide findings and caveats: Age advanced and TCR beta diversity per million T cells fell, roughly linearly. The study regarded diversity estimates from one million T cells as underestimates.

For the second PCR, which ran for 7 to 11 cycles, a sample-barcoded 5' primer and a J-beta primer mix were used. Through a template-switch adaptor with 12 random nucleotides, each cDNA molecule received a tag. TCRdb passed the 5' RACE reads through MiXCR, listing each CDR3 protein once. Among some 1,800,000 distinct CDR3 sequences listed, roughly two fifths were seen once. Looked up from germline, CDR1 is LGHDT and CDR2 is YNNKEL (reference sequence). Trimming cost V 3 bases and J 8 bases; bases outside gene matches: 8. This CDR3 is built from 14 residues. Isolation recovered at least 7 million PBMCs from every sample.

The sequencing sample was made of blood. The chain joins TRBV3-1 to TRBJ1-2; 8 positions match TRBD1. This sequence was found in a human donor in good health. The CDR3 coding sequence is TGTGCCAGCAGCCACGCCGGGACAGGAGTCGGCTACACCTTC. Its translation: CASSHAGTGVGYTF.